The rows below give T cell receptor beta chains drawn from one sample of a study of beta chain features in type 1 diabetes. The table came from immunoSEQ multiplex PCR; TCRdb's copy has only in-frame clones and leaves some out. The table lists fewer than 900,000 clones, about a sixth of them singletons. The sequencing sample was made of naive CD4+ T cells from blood. Receptors originate from a woman aged 18 to 35 in good health. CDR3s include the opening cysteine and the closing phenylalanine or tryptophan. The D gene is left open where the match is weak. Size values are once, few and many counts, or a class for expanded clones, and some rows have none.

D | J | V | size | CDR3 | DNA
TRBD2 | TRBJ2-7 | TRBV19 | - | CASSIGGSAYEQYF | TGTGCCAGTAGTATTGGCGGGAGTGCCTACGAGCAGTACTTC
TRBD2 | TRBJ2-3 | TRBV7-9 | few | CASWDLAGGRDTDTQYF | TGTGCCAGCTGGGATCTAGCGGGAGGAAGGGACACAGATACGCAGTATTTT
TRBD2 | TRBJ2-5 | TRBV4-3 | - | CASSQSGTTAGTQYF | TGCGCCAGCAGCCAATCCGGGACTACCGCGGGGACCCAGTACTTC
- | TRBJ2-2 | TRBV28 | few | CASSFSILAVTGELFF | TGTGCCAGCAGTTTTTCGATTCTTGCCGTCACCGGGGAGCTGTTTTTT
- | TRBJ2-3 | TRBV4-3 | few | CASSQEPSTDTQYF | TGCGCCAGCAGCCAAGAGCCTAGCACAGATACGCAGTATTTT
- | TRBJ2-1 | TRBV11-3 | few | CASSLTGRSSYNEQFF | TGTGCCAGCAGCTTAACCGGGCGGAGCTCCTACAATGAGCAGTTCTTC
- | TRBJ2-2 | TRBV2 | few | CASGVESNTGELFF | TGTGCCAGCGGGGTAGAATCGAACACCGGGGAGCTGTTTTTT
- | TRBJ2-5 | TRBV5-5 | few | CASSLGGVQETQYF | TGTGCCAGCAGCTTGGGGGGCGTCCAAGAGACCCAGTACTTC
- | TRBJ2-7 | TRBV28 | few | CASSLGSVRGYYEQYF | TGTGCCAGCAGTTTAGGTTCGGTGAGGGGTTACTACGAGCAGTACTTC
- | TRBJ2-6 | TRBV7-9 | - | CASSLDGQGGANVLTF | TGTGCCAGCAGCTTAGATGGGCAGGGGGGAGCCAACGTCCTGACTTTC
- | TRBJ2-1 | TRBV6-6 | few | CASCGGTLYNEQFF | TGTGCCAGTTGTGGCGGGACGTTATACAATGAGCAGTTCTTC
TRBD2 | TRBJ2-5 | TRBV5-1 | - | CASSVSSGTPLQETQYF | TGCGCCAGCAGCGTATCTAGCGGGACGCCGTTGCAAGAGACCCAGTACTTC
TRBD2 | TRBJ2-3 | TRBV7-9 | few | CVLLDAGAPDTQYF | TGTGTATTACTAGACGCGGGAGCCCCAGATACGCAGTATTTT
TRBD1 | TRBJ2-6 | TRBV4-2 | - | CASSQVVQGAGANVLTF | TGTGCCAGCAGCCAAGTGGTCCAGGGGGCGGGGGCCAACGTCCTGACTTTC
TRBD1 | TRBJ2-7 | TRBV28 | few | CASSSPGTGGYEQYF | TGTGCCAGCAGTTCCCCCGGGACAGGGGGCTACGAGCAGTACTTC
- | TRBJ2-1 | TRBV6-5 | - | CASSLPGTLSYNEQFF | TGTGCCAGCAGTTTACCCGGGACTCTATCCTACAATGAGCAGTTCTTC
- | TRBJ1-3 | TRBV7-2 | few | CASSLGLSGNTIYF | TGTGCCAGCAGCTTAGGCCTCTCTGGAAACACCATATATTTT
TRBD1 | TRBJ2-7 | TRBV6-6 | - | CASSYLGQGASEQYF | TGTGCCAGCAGTTATTTGGGACAGGGGGCCTCCGAGCAGTACTTC
- | TRBJ2-1 | TRBV19 | few | CASSIDSRTPYNEQFF | TGTGCCAGTAGTATAGATTCAAGGACTCCCTACAATGAGCAGTTCTTC
- | TRBJ1-2 | TRBV5-1 | few | CASSLAGWGTGYTF | TGCGCCAGCAGCTTGGCCGGATGGGGGACGGGCTACACCTTC
- | TRBJ1-2 | TRBV7-9 | - | CASSRGAIYGYTF | TGTGCCAGCAGCAGGGGGGCGATCTATGGCTACACCTTC
- | TRBJ2-5 | TRBV5-4 | few | CASSPAQRAEETQYF | TGTGCCAGCAGCCCAGCCCAGAGGGCGGAAGAGACCCAGTACTTC
TRBD1 | TRBJ1-2 | TRBV6-6 | few | CASSWDSIYGYTF | TGTGCCAGCAGTTGGGACAGCATATATGGCTACACCTTC
- | TRBJ1-5 | TRBV10-3 | few | CATSSGGFNQPQHF | TGTGCCACCAGCAGTGGGGGCTTCAATCAGCCCCAGCATTTT
- | TRBJ2-7 | TRBV7-2 | - | CASRSGAFSYEQYF | TGTGCCAGCAGGTCAGGGGCCTTCTCCTACGAGCAGTACTTC
- | TRBJ2-1 | TRBV19 | few | CASSTLDTSSYNEQFF | TGTGCCAGTAGTACCCTAGACACGAGCTCCTACAATGAGCAGTTCTTC
TRBD1 | TRBJ2-7 | TRBV18 | few | CASSPGTGTYEQYF | TGTGCCAGCTCACCCGGGACAGGGACCTACGAGCAGTACTTC
- | TRBJ2-6 | TRBV4-3 | - | CASSQQRVAFSGANVLTF | TGCGCCAGCAGCCAGCAGCGGGTAGCCTTCTCTGGGGCCAACGTCCTGACTTTC
- | TRBJ2-1 | TRBV7-3 | - | CASSLGLGEQFF | TGTGCCAGCAGCTTAGGTCTCGGGGAGCAGTTCTTC
- | TRBJ2-6 | TRBV28 | few | CASSGYRSAGANVLTF | TGTGCCAGCAGTGGTTACAGGAGTGCTGGGGCCAACGTCCTGACTTTC